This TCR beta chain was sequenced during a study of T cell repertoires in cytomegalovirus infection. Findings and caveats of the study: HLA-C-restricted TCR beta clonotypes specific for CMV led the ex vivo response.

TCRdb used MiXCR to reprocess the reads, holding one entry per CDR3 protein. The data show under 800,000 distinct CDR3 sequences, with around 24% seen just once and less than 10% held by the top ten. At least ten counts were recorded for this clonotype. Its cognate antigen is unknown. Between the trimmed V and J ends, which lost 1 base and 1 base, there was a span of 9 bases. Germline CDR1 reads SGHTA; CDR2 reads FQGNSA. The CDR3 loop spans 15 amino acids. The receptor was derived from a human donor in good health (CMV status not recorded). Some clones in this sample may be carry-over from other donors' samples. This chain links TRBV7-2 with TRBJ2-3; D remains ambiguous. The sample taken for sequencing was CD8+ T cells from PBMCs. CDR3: CASSLGWVGTDTQYF. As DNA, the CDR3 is TGTGCCAGCAGCTTAGGCTGGGTGGGCACAGATACGCAGTATTTT.